The 30 T cell receptor beta chains below come from one sample, sequenced in a study of blood T cell repertoires in COVID-19. Data came from immunoSEQ multiplex PCR; TCRdb stores just in-frame clones and leaves some out. The data contain around 250,000 clones, around 78% of them singletons. Input material: peripheral blood. These receptors were taken from a man in his sixties who had recovered from COVID-19.

The rearrangement links TRBV5-4 to TRBJ2-5, with TRBD1 identical over 9 bases. This CDR3 is 16 amino acids long. The germline gives CDR1 SGHNT, CDR2 YYREEE (reference sequence). V shed 4 bases, J shed 6 bases, and the junction held 13 bases outside the gene matches. CDR3 protein: CASSVYTGTGRQTQYF. CDR3 coding DNA: TGTGCCAGCAGCGTATACACCGGGACAGGGAGGCAGACCCAGTACTTC.

The CDR3 nucleotides read TGTGCCAGCAGTGCGAACTTGGATCGACAGGGTTATGGCTATGGCTACACCTTC. Encoded protein: CASSANLDRQGYGYGYTF. This chain links TRBV6-1 with TRBJ1-2; 7 bases are shared with TRBD1. Germline V gene lookup returns CDR1 MNHNS and CDR2 SASEGT. The CDR3 is 18 residues long. V lost 4 bases to trimming and J lost 4 bases; unmatched junction nucleotides: 18.

The chain is built from TRBV7-9 and TRBJ2-5; D unresolved. The CDR3 runs 15 residues. V shed 1 base and J shed 2 bases, with 11 bases lying between them. CDR1 is SEHNR, CDR2 FQNEAQ, per germline (reference sequence). The CDR3 sequence: CASSLGALTQETQYF. CDR3 coding DNA: TGTGCCAGCAGCTTAGGGGCATTAACACAAGAGACCCAGTACTTC.

A remark on this clone: The sample carries other DNA sequences with the same CDR3. This chain joins TRBV18 and TRBJ1-1, with TRBD1 identical over 8 bases. The CDR3 contains 15 residues. V lost 3 bases and J lost 2; bases outside the gene matches: 5. Germline V gene data show CDR1 as KGHSH and CDR2 as LQKENI. CDR3: CASSPGQGVNTEAFF. In nucleotides, the CDR3 is TGTGCCAGCTCACCCGGACAGGGTGTAAACACTGAAGCTTTCTTT. The full variable domain, in which reference TRBV18 and TRBJ1-1 provide the parts outside the CDR3, is NAGVMQNPRHLVRRRGQEARLRCSPMKGHSHVYWYRQLPEEGLKFMVYLQKENIIDESGMPKERFSAEFPKEGPSILRIQQVVRGDSAAYFCASSPGQGVNTEAFFGQGTRLTVV.

The chain uses TRBV6-5 and TRBJ2-7, with D possibly being TRBD2 (5 bases). The CDR3 runs to 12 residues. Germline-derived CDR1 and CDR2 are MNHEY and SVGAGI. Trimming stripped 5 bases from V and 2 bases from J, with 7 bases between. CDR3 protein: CASSRETYEQYF. The CDR3 DNA reads TGTGCCAGCAGTCGGGAAACCTACGAGCAGTACTTC.

V is TRBV6-5 and J is TRBJ2-7; no firm D call. Deletions cut 5 bases from V and 3 bases from J, with 11 bases between. The CDR3 has 13 amino acids. Germline-derived CDR1 and CDR2 are MNHEY and SVGAGI. The CDR3 DNA sequence: TGTGCCAGCAGTCGTACTATTGACTACGAGCAGTACTTC. Amino acids: CASSRTIDYEQYF.

The chain has TRBV7-6 and TRBJ2-1; maybe TRBD2 (7 bases). V shed 0 bases and J shed 0 bases, with 15 bases lying between them. The length of the CDR3 is 18 residues. Germline V lookup: CDR1 SGHVS, CDR2 FNYEAQ. For the CDR3, the DNA is TGTGCCAGCAGCTTAGCGGGGGGGGCCAGAGTCTCCTACAATGAGCAGTTCTTC. Its translation is CASSLAGGARVSYNEQFF.

The rearrangement uses TRBV19 and TRBJ2-1, with TRBD2 matching over 11 bases. J gave up 7 bases and V 3 bases, and 5 bases lay outside the gene matches. The CDR3 is 15 residues long. CDR1 and CDR2 (germline): LNHDA, SQIVND (reference sequence). The CDR3 here is CASSILAGGKNEQFF. For the CDR3, the DNA is TGTGCCAGTAGTATCCTAGCGGGAGGTAAGAATGAGCAGTTCTTC.

This sequence joins TRBV6-6 and TRBJ1-5, with 7 bases aligning to TRBD1. Germline CDR1 and CDR2: MNHNY and SVGAGI (reference sequence). There are 12 residues in the CDR3. With 6 bases clipped from V and 5 bases from J, the junction kept 1 base outside the gene matches. CDR3 sequence (DNA): TGTGCCAGCAGCACAGGGGATCAGCCCCAGCATTTT. Its translation is CASSTGDQPQHF.

The rearrangement joins TRBV11-1 to TRBJ2-1, with D possibly matching TRBD1 (6 bases). There are 15 residues in the CDR3. Germline V gives CDR1 SGHAT, CDR2 FQDESV (reference sequence). V was pared by 5 bases and J by 0 bases, with 11 bases between. The CDR3 spells CASSSRDTSYNEQFF. CDR3 nucleotide sequence: TGTGCCAGCAGCAGCCGGGACACCTCCTACAATGAGCAGTTCTTC.

The chain links TRBV4-2 to TRBJ2-2, with D unresolved. The germline CDR1 and CDR2 sequences are LGHNA and YNFKEQ. The length of the CDR3 is 15 residues. V lost 2 bases, J lost 6 bases, and 13 bases lay in between. CDR3 sequence reads: CASSQSESRSGELFF. CDR3 nucleotides: TGTGCCAGCAGCCAAAGTGAGAGTCGTTCCGGGGAGCTGTTTTTT.

The count of this clone is one. The chain has TRBV28 and TRBJ2-3, with 11 bases lining up with TRBD1. The germline CDR1 and CDR2 sequences are MDHEN and SYDVKM. V trimming: 6 bases; J trimming: 6 bases; junction bases outside the gene matches: 2. The CDR3 is 13 amino acids. CDR3: CASRGQGEDTQYF. The DNA for the CDR3 is TGTGCCAGCAGGGGACAGGGGGAGGATACGCAGTATTTT.

The rearrangement links TRBV19 to TRBJ1-6, with 7 bases lining up with TRBD1. CDR1 LNHDA and CDR2 SQIVND come from the germline V gene (reference sequence). This CDR3 comprises 17 residues. V was pared by 9 bases and J by 0 bases, with 11 bases of the junction left unmatched. The CDR3 sequence is CASHRTGVSSYNSPLHF. The DNA for the CDR3 is TGTGCCAGCCACAGGACAGGCGTTAGCTCCTATAATTCACCCCTCCACTTT.

The chain recombines TRBV25-1 with TRBJ2-7, with 8 bases lining up with TRBD2. The CDR3 has 16 amino acids. Germline CDR1 MGHDK, CDR2 SYGVNS. J was trimmed by 2 bases and V by 3 bases; bases with no gene match: 9. The chain's CDR3 is CASSEPGREATYEQYF. The CDR3 DNA reads as TGTGCCAGCAGTGAGCCCGGGCGGGAGGCTACCTACGAGCAGTACTTC.

This clone was counted a few times. The chain couples TRBV12-3 or TRBV12-4 to TRBJ1-1; no clear D. V lost 4 bases and J 11 bases, leaving 11 bases between the germline ends. The CDR3 contains 11 residues. For the CDR3, the DNA is TGTGCCAGCAGTTACACGGCAGGCGCTTTCTTT. It yields the protein CASSYTAGAFF.

The sample holds one count of this clone. The chain recombines TRBV2 with TRBJ2-7, with 10 bases that match TRBD1. V was pared by 9 bases and J by 2 bases, with 4 bases of the junction left unmatched. The CDR3 has 13 amino acids. Germline CDR1 is SNHLY and CDR2 is FYNNEI. For the CDR3, the DNA is TGTGCCAGTCGGGACAGGGGAACCTACGAGCAGTACTTC. It specifies CASRDRGTYEQYF.

The chain has TRBV6-5 and TRBJ1-6, with 9 bases identical to TRBD1. CDR3 size: 13 residues. CDR1 and CDR2 from the germline V gene are MNHEY and SVGAGI. The CDR3 nucleotides are TGTGCGGGCGGTGACAGGGGGAATTCACCCCTCCACTTT. It codes for CAGGDRGNSPLHF.

A remark on this clone: Other DNA sequences within the sample encode an identical CDR3. DNA for the CDR3: TGCGCCAGCAGCTTGGCGGGGACAAGCACAGATACGCAGTATTTT. It translates to CASSLAGTSTDTQYF. The chain employs TRBV5-1 and TRBJ2-3; the D gene is possibly TRBD1 (6 bases). The length of the CDR3 is 15 residues. Germline CDR1 reads SGHRS; CDR2 reads YFSETQ. V was clipped by 0 bases and J by 0 bases, with 8 bases between them.

In DNA form, the CDR3 reads TGTGCCAGCAGTTACTCGCAGAATCAGCCCCAGCATTTT. This sequence encodes CASSYSQNQPQHF. The chain combines TRBV6-5 with TRBJ1-5; D remains ambiguous. The CDR3 covers 13 residues. Germline V gene data show CDR1 as MNHEY and CDR2 as SVGAGI. Deletions cut 0 bases from V and 4 bases from J, with 4 bases between.

The chain is built from TRBV9 and TRBJ2-1, with 11 bases that match TRBD2. The V and J ends lost 2 bases and 7 bases, in that order; junction bases with no gene match: 11. CDR1 and CDR2 (germline): SGDLS, YYNGEE. The length of the CDR3 is 17 residues. CDR3: CASSVGPGTSGGNEQFF. The CDR3 DNA sequence: TGTGCCAGCAGCGTGGGCCCCGGGACTAGCGGAGGGAATGAGCAGTTCTTC.

The chain has TRBV28 and TRBJ1-1, with TRBD1 matching over 8 bases. This CDR3 comprises 14 residues. Trimming cost V 5 bases and J 5 bases; bases outside gene matches: 7. Germline V gene lookup returns CDR1 MDHEN and CDR2 SYDVKM. This CDR3 reads CASSPQQGGTEAFF. As DNA, the CDR3 is TGTGCCAGCAGTCCGCAACAGGGGGGTACTGAAGCTTTCTTT. Filled out from reference TRBV28 and TRBJ1-1, the complete variable domain reads DVKVTQSSRYLVKRTGEKVFLECVQDMDHENMFWYRQDPGLGLRLIYFSYDVKMKEKGDIPEGYSVSREKKERFSLILESASTNQTSMYLCASSPQQGGTEAFFGQGTRLTVV.

The CDR3 DNA is TGTGCCAGCAGCTTAGCTGTTTTAGGACAGGGGCATCAGCCCCAGCATTTT. Its protein is CASSLAVLGQGHQPQHF. The J gene is TRBJ1-5, the V gene TRBV7-9, with 9 bases that match TRBD1. The trim removed 0 bases at V and 5 bases at J, leaving 8 bases unmatched. The germline gives CDR1 SEHNR, CDR2 FQNEAQ (reference sequence). The length of the CDR3 is 17 residues.

Only one count was recorded for this clone. The rearrangement uses TRBV2 and TRBJ2-2; TRBD2 matches at 10 bases. CDR1 is SNHLY, CDR2 FYNNEI, per germline. With 8 bases clipped from V and 7 bases from J, the junction kept 10 bases outside the gene matches. CDR3 length: 15 residues. The CDR3 loop is CASLRGLARNGELFF. The CDR3 nucleotides read TGTGCCAGCCTTAGGGGACTAGCGAGAAACGGGGAGCTGTTTTTT.

V gene TRBV19 combines with J gene TRBJ1-5, with 9 positions matching TRBD1. Trimming removed 6 bases from V and 2 bases from J; junction bases left unmatched: 11. The CDR3 length is 17 residues. The germline V gene has CDR1 LNHDA and CDR2 SQIVND (reference sequence). The DNA for the CDR3 is TGTGCCAGTAGCCGAACCGGGACAGGGATTCGCAATCAGCCCCAGCATTTT. It encodes CASSRTGTGIRNQPQHF. The full variable domain, its missing parts supplied by reference TRBV19 and TRBJ1-5, is DGGITQSPKYLFRKEGQNVTLSCEQNLNHDAMYWYRQDPGQGLRLIYYSQIVNDFQKGDIAEGYSVSREKKESFPLTVTSAQKNPTAFYLCASSRTGTGIRNQPQHFGDGTRLSIL.

The gene calls are TRBV29-1 and TRBJ1-1; a possible D gene is TRBD1 (6 bases). The CDR3 is 14 residues long. CDR1 SQVTM and CDR2 ANQGSEA come from the germline V gene. With 8 bases removed from V and 5 bases from J, the gap between germline ends came to 21 bases. The CDR3 coding sequence is TGCAGCTCGTTAAGACTGGGGGCCGGTACTGAAGCTTTCTTT. It specifies CSSLRLGAGTEAFF. The full variable domain, rest sourced from reference TRBV29-1 and TRBJ1-1, is SAVISQKPSRDICQRGTSLTIQCQVDSQVTMMFWYRQQPGQSLTLIATANQGSEATYESGFVIDKFPISRPNLTFSTLTVSNMSPEDSSIYLCSSLRLGAGTEAFFGQGTRLTVV.

The chain combines TRBV5-1 with TRBJ1-1; 8 nucleotides align to TRBD1. Germline-derived CDR1 and CDR2 are SGHRS and YFSETQ. V dropped 0 bases and J dropped 3; count of bases not matched to a gene: 4. The CDR3 totals 15 residues. CDR3 region: CASSLDRGMDTEAFF. CDR3 DNA sequence: TGCGCCAGCAGCTTGGACAGGGGGATGGACACTGAAGCTTTCTTT.

This clone was counted only a few times. The chain's CDR3 is CASSPRDLYTQYF. CDR3 in DNA: TGTGCCAGCAGCCCCCGGGATTTATATACGCAGTATTTT. The genes are TRBV3-1 (or the pseudogene TRBV3-2) and TRBJ2-3; maybe TRBD2 (5 bases). The germline V and J ends were trimmed by 4 bases and 7 bases, with 12 bases remaining between them. The CDR3 length is 13 residues. Germline lookup yields CDR1 LGHDT and CDR2 YNNKEL (reference sequence).

CDR3 region: CASSKTGGFTGELFF. The CDR3 DNA reads as TGTGCCAGCAGCAAGACAGGGGGGTTCACCGGGGAGCTGTTTTTT. The chain joins TRBV11-2 to TRBJ2-2, with 9 bases that match TRBD1. The CDR3 has 15 residues. The V and J ends lost 5 bases and 4 bases, in that order; junction bases with no gene match: 5. Germline V gene sequence: CDR1 SGHAT, CDR2 FQNNGV.

The genes are TRBV2 and TRBJ2-3, with 9 bases fitting TRBD2. The length of the CDR3 is 15 residues. Germline V gives CDR1 SNHLY, CDR2 FYNNEI. V shed 7 bases and J 2 bases; nucleotides not matched to a gene: 7. The chain's CDR3 is CASKWEREVTDTQYF. CDR3 nucleotide sequence: TGTGCCAGCAAGTGGGAGCGGGAGGTCACAGATACGCAGTATTTT.

The chain couples TRBV6-5 to TRBJ1-3; 7 bases map to TRBD1. V dropped 8 bases and J dropped 0; count of bases not matched to a gene: 7. Per germline, CDR1 MNHEY and CDR2 SVGAGI. The CDR3 is made up of 15 amino acids. The CDR3, as DNA: TGTGCCAGCGGTCGACAGGGACTCTCTGGAAACACCATATATTTT. It encodes CASGRQGLSGNTIYF.